The 25 T cell receptor beta chains listed next were all sequenced from one sample in a study of radiotherapy plus CTLA-4 blockade in lung cancer. The assay was immunoSEQ multiplex PCR, and TCRdb's table has in-frame clones only and misses some. The profile covers tens of thousands of clones, with over 75% appearing a single time and 40% taken by the ten largest. The sequencing used peripheral blood, collected from a patient treated with radiotherapy plus ipilimumab. All receptors come from a human donor with non-small cell lung cancer that progressed on radiotherapy plus ipilimumab.

The chain couples TRBV29-1 to TRBJ1-1, with 8 bases aligning to TRBD1. The ends lost 4 bases at V and 4 bases at J; junction bases unmatched: 2. The germline V gene has CDR1 SQVTM and CDR2 ANQGSEA. CDR3 size: 12 residues. CDR3 in amino acids: CSVVTGGTEAFF. CDR3 DNA sequence: TGCAGCGTTGTTACAGGGGGCACTGAAGCTTTCTTT.

The J gene is TRBJ1-5, the V gene TRBV18; no clear D gene. There are 13 residues in the CDR3. Germline CDR1 KGHSH, CDR2 LQKENI. Trimming shortened V by 2 bases and J by 4 bases, and 6 bases separated the two germline ends. The CDR3, as DNA: TGTGCCAGCTCACCAGGGTTTAATCAGCCCCAGCATTTT. This sequence encodes CASSPGFNQPQHF.

This chain links TRBV5-1 with TRBJ2-7; the D call may be TRBD1 or TRBD2 (6 bases each). The V gene's germline CDR1 is SGHRS and CDR2 YFSETQ. The CDR3 totals 14 residues. Trimming shortened V by 7 bases and J by 2 bases, and 16 bases separated the two germline ends. In DNA, the CDR3 is TGCGCCAGCCTGGGGGCGGGGAACCCCTACGAGCAGTACTTC. It yields the protein CASLGAGNPYEQYF.

This clone was observed a single time. V is TRBV9 and J is TRBJ2-1, with D tentatively TRBD1 (5 bases). V lost 0 bases to trimming and J lost 0 bases, with 13 bases between them. CDR1 and CDR2 (germline): SGDLS, YYNGEE. The CDR3 runs to 17 residues. CDR3: CASSVGGPRSSYNEQFF. DNA for the CDR3: TGTGCCAGCAGCGTAGGGGGCCCACGGAGCTCCTACAATGAGCAGTTCTTC. Variable domain in full (rest from reference TRBV9 and TRBJ2-1): DSGVTQTPKHLITATGQRVTLRCSPRSGDLSVYWYQQSLDQGLQFLIQYYNGEERAKGNILERFSAQQFPDLHSELNLSSLELGDSALYFCASSVGGPRSSYNEQFFGPGTRLTVL.

The gene calls are TRBV9 and TRBJ2-7; D gene uncertain. CDR1 and CDR2 (germline): SGDLS, YYNGEE. Trimming shortened V by 0 bases and J by 2 bases, and 9 bases separated the two germline ends. CDR3 length: 14 amino acids. The CDR3 protein is CASSVAPDPYEQYF. The DNA of the CDR3 is TGTGCCAGCAGCGTAGCCCCAGACCCCTACGAGCAGTACTTC.

The chain uses TRBV11-2 and TRBJ2-7; 7 nucleotides line up with TRBD1. V lost 5 bases to trimming and J lost 3 bases; unmatched junction nucleotides: 1. The CDR3 is made up of 12 amino acids. In germline, CDR1 is SGHAT, CDR2 FQNNGV. CDR3 in amino acids: CASSPGGYEQYF. The CDR3 DNA follows: TGTGCCAGCAGCCCAGGGGGCTACGAGCAGTACTTC.

The chain employs TRBV30 and TRBJ1-2; 12 bases agree with TRBD1. CDR3 length: 13 residues. V lost 4 bases and J lost 8; bases outside the gene matches: 5. Germline CDR1 GTSNPN, CDR2 SVGIG (reference sequence). The CDR3 DNA is TGTGCCTGGACGGGACAGGGGGCGCGGGGCTACACCTTC. Its translation: CAWTGQGARGYTF.

J is TRBJ2-3 and V is TRBV27, with a weak D call TRBD2 (5 bases). Germline CDR1 and CDR2: MNHEY and SMNVEV (reference sequence). The CDR3 runs to 12 residues. Deletions cut 6 bases from V and 10 bases from J, with 14 bases between. This chain's CDR3 is CASSQRGTAQYF. The CDR3 DNA sequence: TGTGCCAGCAGCCAACGGGGTACCGCGCAGTATTTT.

The sample holds one count of this clone. The J gene is TRBJ2-7, the V gene TRBV28; TRBD1 matches at 8 bases. CDR3 length: 15 amino acids. Germline trimming cut 5 bases from V and 0 bases from J; bases unmatched to any gene: 6. Germline V gene sequence: CDR1 MDHEN, CDR2 SYDVKM. In DNA, the CDR3 is TGTGCCAGCAGTACTTCCGGGACAGGCTCCTACGAGCAGTACTTC. Amino acid sequence: CASSTSGTGSYEQYF.

This chain joins TRBV25-1 and TRBJ1-2, with D unclear. The CDR3 covers 17 residues. Germline-derived CDR1 and CDR2 are MGHDK and SYGVNS. V shed 0 bases and J shed 5 bases, with 19 bases lying between them. The CDR3 DNA sequence: TGTGCCAGCAGTGAATACGAATATAGGACGGACTATTATGGCTACACCTTC. Its protein is CASSEYEYRTDYYGYTF.

CDR3 sequence reads: CASKRESDTQYF. The CDR3 DNA follows: TGTGCCAGCAAGCGGGAGTCAGATACGCAGTATTTT. The chain joins TRBV2 to TRBJ2-3; TRBD2 matches at 8 bases. CDR3 size: 12 residues. Germline CDR1 reads SNHLY; CDR2 reads FYNNEI. V was pared by 7 bases and J by 4 bases, with 1 base of the junction left unmatched.

This chain connects TRBV28 to TRBJ2-7; 11 bases align to TRBD2. CDR3 length equals 15 residues. Unmatched junction bases numbered 6, after V lost 5 bases and J lost 3 bases. Germline CDR1 and CDR2: MDHEN and SYDVKM. CDR3 sequence: CASSTSGGNRYEQYV. For the CDR3, the DNA is TGTGCCAGCAGTACTAGCGGGGGAAACCGCTACGAGCAGTACGTC.

The chain has TRBV4-2 and TRBJ2-1; D gene unclear. Germline CDR1 reads LGHNA; CDR2 reads YNFKEQ. Trimming pared 3 bases from V and 5 bases from J, leaving 5 bases between. CDR3 length: 12 residues. CDR3 nucleotides: TGTGCCAGCAGCCATGAAAACAATGAGCAGTTCTTC. Translating gives CASSHENNEQFF.

This clone showed up just once. The genes are TRBV19 and TRBJ1-2, with no clear D. The CDR3 sequence is 13 residues long. CDR1 is LNHDA and CDR2 is SQIVND in the germline V gene (reference sequence). V lost 7 bases, J lost 4 bases, and 13 bases lay in between. CDR3 bases: TGTGCCAGTATCAGGAGCCGGGGCTATGGCTACACCTTC. Translated: CASIRSRGYGYTF.

The rearrangement uses TRBV7-2 and TRBJ2-5; 9 bases match TRBD2. CDR3 size: 16 residues. Germline V gene sequence: CDR1 SGHTA, CDR2 FQGNSA. J gave up 4 bases and V 1 base, and 7 bases lay outside the gene matches. DNA for the CDR3: TGTGCCAGCAGCTTAGATGGCGGGAGGGCCGGAGAGACCCAGTACTTC. It codes for CASSLDGGRAGETQYF.

CDR3 in amino acids: CASNSRGQETQYF. CDR3 nucleotides: TGTGCCAGCAACTCCAGGGGGCAGGAGACCCAGTACTTC. The chain employs TRBV2 and TRBJ2-5; 8 positions agree with TRBD1. V lost 7 bases and J lost 5; bases outside the gene matches: 6. The CDR3 loop spans 13 amino acids. Germline V lookup: CDR1 SNHLY, CDR2 FYNNEI.

The chain combines TRBV27 with TRBJ2-3, with no clear D. The CDR3 runs 14 residues. V lost 4 bases and J 2 bases, leaving 10 bases between the germline ends. The germline V gene encodes CDR1 MNHEY and CDR2 SMNVEV (reference sequence). The CDR3 protein is CASSSLSVTDTQYF. The CDR3 nucleotides read TGTGCCAGCAGTTCGTTGTCGGTCACAGATACGCAGTATTTT.

J is TRBJ2-7 and V is TRBV7-6, with TRBD2 matching 7 bases. V lost 3 bases and J lost 0; bases outside the gene matches: 2. Per the germline V gene, CDR1 is SGHVS and CDR2 is FNYEAQ. The CDR3 is 14 amino acids. Written as DNA, the CDR3 is TGTGCCAGCAGCTTGGGAGGGACCTCCTACGAGCAGTACTTC. It codes for CASSLGGTSYEQYF.

This clone appeared a few times. This chain links TRBV10-3 with TRBJ2-7, with 8 bases aligning to TRBD2. Germline values: CDR1 ENHRY, CDR2 SYGVKD. The CDR3 loop spans 16 amino acids. Trimming took 10 bases from V and 3 from J; bases not matched to a gene: 17. In DNA form, the CDR3 reads TGTGCCAGCTGCCAAAACCCTCAGCGGGAGTGCTACGAGCAGTACTTC. Translating it yields CASCQNPQRECYEQYF.

This chain uses TRBV7-9 with TRBJ2-1; the match to TRBD1 covers 11 bases. The germline V gene has CDR1 SEHNR and CDR2 FQNEAQ (reference sequence). The CDR3 contains 14 residues. V shed 5 bases, J shed 10 bases, and the junction held 7 bases outside the gene matches. This CDR3 reads CASSPGQGAREQFF. DNA for the CDR3: TGTGCCAGCAGCCCCGGACAGGGGGCACGGGAGCAGTTCTTC.

For the CDR3, the DNA is TGTGCCAGCAGTTTAGGGAGGCTCCAAGAGACCCAGTACTTC. Protein product: CASSLGRLQETQYF. V is TRBV28 and J is TRBJ2-5, with D perhaps TRBD2 (6 bases). Trimming removed 2 bases at V and 1 base at J, with 8 bases between. CDR3 length equals 14 residues. CDR1 MDHEN and CDR2 SYDVKM come from the germline V gene. The variable domain in full, completed from reference TRBV28 and TRBJ2-5, reads DVKVTQSSRYLVKRTGEKVFLECVQDMDHENMFWYRQDPGLGLRLIYFSYDVKMKEKGDIPEGYSVSREKKERFSLILESASTNQTSMYLCASSLGRLQETQYFGPGTRLLVL.

This rearrangement joins TRBV4-1 to TRBJ2-3; D ambiguous. Per the germline V gene, CDR1 is MGHRA and CDR2 is YSYEKL. The V end lost 0 bases, the J end lost 1 base, and 8 bases lay between the germline ends. CDR3 length: 15 residues. This CDR3 reads CASSQEGSGTDTQYF. The CDR3 nucleotides are TGCGCCAGCAGCCAAGAGGGCAGTGGCACAGATACGCAGTATTTT.

The chain links TRBV5-1 to TRBJ2-3; 11 bases agree with TRBD1. Trimming cost V 4 bases and J 5 bases; bases outside gene matches: 6. Looked up from germline, CDR1 is SGHRS and CDR2 is YFSETQ. The CDR3 is 15 amino acids. In DNA form, the CDR3 reads TGCGCCAGCAGCCCGGGACAGGGGGTTATAGATACGCAGTATTTT. Residues: CASSPGQGVIDTQYF.

Here the CDR3 DNA reads TGTGCCAGCAGCTTAAGCAGGGACAGGGGGCGGAACTATGGCTACACCTTC. Translation: CASSLSRDRGRNYGYTF. This chain links TRBV7-9 with TRBJ1-2, with 12 positions matching TRBD1. Germline assignment: CDR1 SEHNR and CDR2 FQNEAQ (reference sequence). The CDR3 loop spans 17 amino acids. J gave up 2 bases and V 2 bases, and 6 bases lay outside the gene matches.

The CDR3: CASSEGWGNEQFF. For the CDR3, the DNA is TGCGCCAGCAGTGAGGGGTGGGGCAATGAGCAGTTCTTC. The V and J genes are TRBV10-1 and TRBJ2-1; D remains ambiguous. Trimming removed 2 bases at V and 6 bases at J, with 8 bases between. Germline-derived CDR1 and CDR2 are WNHNN and SYGVQD (reference sequence). The CDR3 loop spans 13 amino acids.